These T cell receptor beta chains were read from a single sample in a study of technical replicates of blood from several donors. The data were produced by immunoSEQ multiplex PCR, yet TCRdb's version contains in-frame clones alone and is incomplete. The sample includes 64,000 or so clones, 70% to 90% of them seen just once. Sequencing was carried out using PBMCs. These receptors were taken from a human donor in good health. Some clones in this sample may be carry-over from other donors' samples. Both conserved end residues are part of each CDR3. The D gene is left open where the match is weak. Part of the rows lack a size; the others show once, few, many or a class for expanded clones.

TGTGCCAGCACCGATCCCACTCGGGGGGCTAATTCACCCCTCCACTTT	CASTDPTRGANSPLHF	-	-	TRBV28	TRBJ1-6
TGTGCCAGCAGCTCAACAGGGAGCGGGGGTACGCAGTATTTT	CASSSTGSGGTQYF	-	TRBD2	TRBV7-2	TRBJ2-3
TGTGCCAGCACCAATCCGGGACAGGGGAATAATTCACCCCTCCACTTT	CASTNPGQGNNSPLHF	-	TRBD1	TRBV5-4	TRBJ1-6
TGCGCCAGCAGCCAAGATACAGGGACCTACGAGCAGTACTTC	CASSQDTGTYEQYF	-	-	TRBV4-3	TRBJ2-7
TGTGCCATCAGCAGCCCGCCGGGACTAGCGGGAGGGTACAATGAGCAGTTCTTC	CAISSPPGLAGGYNEQFF	-	TRBD2	TRBV10-3	TRBJ2-1
TGTGCCAGCAGTACTAGCGGGGGGGCCCAAAATGAGCAGTTCTTC	CASSTSGGAQNEQFF	-	TRBD2	TRBV6-4	TRBJ2-1
TGTGCCAGCAGTGGGGGGACAGTGGTAGGGGCCCAGTACTTC	CASSGGTVVGAQYF	-	TRBD1	TRBV2	TRBJ2-5
TGCAGTGCTAGAGATCGCGAGCAGTACTTC	CSARDREQYF	-	-	TRBV20-1	TRBJ2-7
TGTGCCAGCAGTGAAGCCGGGACAGGGAGGCCTGAAGCTTTCTTT	CASSEAGTGRPEAFF	-	TRBD1	TRBV6-1	TRBJ1-1
TGTGCCACCGGGGACAGGGGTTTAAGGTCGACTGAAGCTTTCTTT	CATGDRGLRSTEAFF	-	TRBD1	TRBV10-3	TRBJ1-1
TGCAAACAAGCCCCGGGATTCAACACTGAAGCTTTCTTT	CKQAPGFNTEAFF	-	-	TRBV29-1	TRBJ1-1
TGTGCCAGCAGTGATCGGGGGCAGGGGGCAAGGCCCCAGCATTTT	CASSDRGQGARPQHF	-	TRBD1	TRBV6-1	TRBJ1-5
TGCAGTGCTCCGACTGGCAGGGTGCAGTACTTC	CSAPTGRVQYF	-	-	TRBV20-1	TRBJ2-7
TGTGCCAGCAGTGAACCGGGACTAGCGGGAGGGGAGACCCAGTACTTC	CASSEPGLAGGETQYF	-	TRBD2	TRBV25-1	TRBJ2-5
TGTGCCAGCACCACAGGACAGGGGGTGGGTGGCTACACCTTC	CASTTGQGVGGYTF	-	TRBD1	TRBV27	TRBJ1-2
TGTGCCAGCTCACCGGGACAGGGGTACGTGCAGTACTTC	CASSPGQGYVQYF	-	TRBD1	TRBV18	TRBJ2-7
TGTGCCTGGAGTCGAGGACAGGGGGCAAACGGAAACACCATATATTTT	CAWSRGQGANGNTIYF	-	TRBD1	TRBV30	TRBJ1-3
TGTGCCAGCAGCCGTCAGGGGGTGAGCACAGATACGCAGTATTTT	CASSRQGVSTDTQYF	-	TRBD1	TRBV6-6	TRBJ2-3
TGTGCCGACGGAGAGGGCGAGCAGTACTTC	CADGEGEQYF	-	-	TRBV6-4	TRBJ2-7
TGTGCCAGTAGCCCAGGGGGCGGCAATCAGCCCCAGCATTTT	CASSPGGGNQPQHF	once	TRBD1	TRBV19	TRBJ1-5
TGTGCCAGCAGAAAACTGCAAGAGACCCAGTACTTC	CASRKLQETQYF	-	-	TRBV27	TRBJ2-5
TGTGCCAGCAGCTTAGATGAAGCTAGCGGGGGGCGAGAGACCCAGTACTTC	CASSLDEASGGRETQYF	-	TRBD2	TRBV11-2	TRBJ2-5
TGTGCCAGCAGCTCCGGCAGGGGGTCCACCGGGGAGCTGTTTTTT	CASSSGRGSTGELFF	-	TRBD1	TRBV7-6	TRBJ2-2
TGTGCCAGCGGGGAGGACTATAATTCACCCCTCCACTTT	CASGEDYNSPLHF	-	-	TRBV6-5	TRBJ1-6
TGTGCCAGTAGTCCGACAGGTACAGACACCATATATTTT	CASSPTGTDTIYF	-	-	TRBV19	TRBJ1-3
TGCGCCAGCAGCCCCAGCCCAGGGATCGGGACTGAAGCTTTCTTT	CASSPSPGIGTEAFF	-	-	TRBV4-3	TRBJ1-1
TGTGCCAGCACTCAGCGGGCGGTGAACACTGAAGCTTTCTTT	CASTQRAVNTEAFF	-	-	TRBV6-5	TRBJ1-1
TGTGCCAGCAGCGGACGAGGACAGGGGGCTAGTTCACCCCTCCACTTT	CASSGRGQGASSPLHF	-	TRBD1	TRBV7-2	TRBJ1-6
TGTGCCAGCAGCGGAGCGGGACAGGGGGACCCCTTACCAACTTCACCCCTCCACTTT	CASSGAGQGDPLPTSPLHF	-	TRBD1	TRBV7-8	TRBJ1-6
TGTGCCAGCAGCCTAAACACCGGGGAGCTGTTTTTT	CASSLNTGELFF	-	-	TRBV7-9	TRBJ2-2
TGTGCCAGCACTTTCTCCGATTACGGCGGCACTGAAGCTTTCTTT	CASTFSDYGGTEAFF	once	-	TRBV11-1	TRBJ1-1
TGTGCCAGCAGAGACGGGACTAGCGGGGTCACAGATACGCAGTATTTT	CASRDGTSGVTDTQYF	few	TRBD2	TRBV2	TRBJ2-3
TGTGCCAGCAGCGGGATCGCGGGAGGGCTGGGCGAGCAGTACTTC	CASSGIAGGLGEQYF	-	TRBD2	TRBV2	TRBJ2-7
TGTGCCAGCAGCTCGACAGGGGGCGAGCGGGAGGTCGCCTACAATGAGCAGTTCTTC	CASSSTGGEREVAYNEQFF	-	-	TRBV28	TRBJ2-1
TGTGCCAGCAGTTACGGAGGGACAGCCCATAATTCACCCCTCCACTTT	CASSYGGTAHNSPLHF	-	TRBD1	TRBV6-5	TRBJ1-6
TGTGCCAGCAGTCCCCCCCCAGGGGCCACTAACTATGGCTACACCTTC	CASSPPPGATNYGYTF	-	-	TRBV27	TRBJ1-2
TGTGCCAGCAGCCCGCAACAGGGTTCGTACGAGCAGTACTTC	CASSPQQGSYEQYF	-	-	TRBV7-9	TRBJ2-7
TGTGCCAGCAGCCCCCGGACTAGCGGGAGCCTGAACACCGGGGAGCTGTTTTTT	CASSPRTSGSLNTGELFF	-	TRBD2	TRBV9	TRBJ2-2
TGTGCCAGCAGCTCAACCGGGACAGGGGCATACGAGCAGTACTTC	CASSSTGTGAYEQYF	-	TRBD1	TRBV13	TRBJ2-7
TGTGCCAGCAGCTTACGGGCTAGCGGGAGCGGCACAGATACGCAGTATTTT	CASSLRASGSGTDTQYF	-	TRBD2	TRBV11-1	TRBJ2-3
TGTGCCAGCAGCTCAGGCTTCGGTGGCTACACCTTC	CASSSGFGGYTF	once	-	TRBV7-2	TRBJ1-2
TGTGCCAGCAGCTTAAGTGGGAGTAACGAGCAGTACTTC	CASSLSGSNEQYF	-	-	TRBV7-2	TRBJ2-7
TGTGCCAGCAGCTTACCCCATAGGTCCGGACTCAATCAGCCCCAGCATTTT	CASSLPHRSGLNQPQHF	-	-	TRBV11-2	TRBJ1-5
TGTGCCAGCTCCGACAGAAACACTGAAGCTTTCTTT	CASSDRNTEAFF	few	-	TRBV18	TRBJ1-1
TGTGCCAGCAGTCCAGGGTGGGAGACCCAGTACTTC	CASSPGWETQYF	-	-	TRBV6-6	TRBJ2-5
TGCGCCAGCAGGGAGAAGGGGCTTGGCTATGGCTACACCTTC	CASREKGLGYGYTF	-	-	TRBV5-1	TRBJ1-2